The 25 T cell receptor beta chains reported below all come from one sample, sequenced in a study of CD8 T cells in Susac syndrome (dated by TCRdb to the late 2010s). The library was built by means of the immunoSEQ multiplex PCR assay. RNA was extracted using the RNeasy kit, and roughly 0.5 to 1 ug of the RNA was reverse transcribed with random hexamers. In TCRdb, the public reads were trimmed at Q25 with fastp and aligned with MiXCR, with productive beta chains retained. Each record represents a unique CDR3 protein, reported with the most common genes and DNA among its rows. Across this sample there are 200,000 to 250,000 distinct CDR3 sequences, with less than 95% seen only once. Approximately 0.15% of the sample is in the top ten clones. The sample comprised CD4+ T cells from PBMCs. The receptors were sampled from a human donor with Susac syndrome.

This rearrangement joins TRBV20-1 to TRBJ1-5; 9 nucleotides align to TRBD1. With V trimmed by 4 bases and J by 2 bases, 6 bases remained unmatched. CDR3 length equals 15 residues. Germline values: CDR1 DFQATT, CDR2 SNEGSKA (reference sequence). DNA of the CDR3: TGCAGTGCTACCGATCGGGACAGGGGCAATCAGCCCCAGCATTTT. Its translation is CSATDRDRGNQPQHF.

Written as DNA, the CDR3 is TGTGCCAGCAGTTTACGGACATCCACAACTAATGAAAAACTGTTTTTT. Translation gives CASSLRTSTTNEKLFF. The chain couples TRBV12-3 or TRBV12-4 to TRBJ1-4; D is possibly TRBD1 (5 bases). V lost 2 bases and J lost 0, with 10 bases in between. The CDR3 contains 16 residues.

The rearrangement links TRBV10-3 to TRBJ2-6, with D unresolved. V was shortened by 6 bases and J by 0 bases, with 9 bases between the two germline ends. CDR1 is ENHRY, CDR2 SYGVKD, per germline. This CDR3 has 15 residues. CDR3 sequence (DNA): TGTGCCATCAGCGTACACGACTCTGGGGCCAACGTCCTGACTTTC. Translated: CAISVHDSGANVLTF.

The chain uses TRBV28 and TRBJ1-4, with D perhaps matching TRBD1 (5 bases). The CDR3 loop spans 12 amino acids. In germline, CDR1 is MDHEN, CDR2 SYDVKM. The CDR3 DNA reads as TGTGCGACATGGGGCCCCGGTGGAAAACTGTTTTTT. Translated, it gives CATWGPGGKLFF.

This sequence joins TRBV5-1 and TRBJ2-5, with D hard to call. Germline CDR1 SGHRS, CDR2 YFSETQ. There are 14 residues in the CDR3. V was shortened by 2 bases and J by 5 bases, with 13 bases between the two germline ends. The CDR3 DNA follows: TGCGCCAGCAGCTTAACGGCAGGAACGGAGACCCAGTACTTC. This gives the protein CASSLTAGTETQYF.

V gene TRBV6-5 combines with J gene TRBJ1-1; no reliable D call. CDR1 is MNHEY, CDR2 SVGAGI, per germline. The CDR3 totals 11 residues. V dropped 3 bases and J dropped 7 bases, with 6 bases sitting between them. CDR3 protein: CASSYTGEAFF. CDR3 in DNA: TGTGCCAGCAGTTATACGGGTGAAGCTTTCTTT.

This clonotype was recorded only once. This sequence joins TRBV29-1 and TRBJ2-5, with D unclear. Looked up from germline, CDR1 is SQVTM and CDR2 is ANQGSEA. The CDR3 loop spans 9 amino acids. V lost 7 bases to trimming and J lost 6 bases, with 6 bases between them. CDR3 in amino acids: CSAGQTQYF. CDR3 nucleotide sequence: TGCAGCGCCGGACAGACCCAGTACTTC.

The chain carries TRBV5-1 and TRBJ1-3; 12 bases are shared with TRBD1. The V segment lost 4 bases and the J segment 6 bases; nucleotides outside the gene matches: 5. This CDR3 region has 15 residues. Germline V gene sequence: CDR1 SGHRS, CDR2 YFSETQ. DNA for the CDR3: TGCGCCAGCAGCCCGGAGGGACAGGGGGCAAACACCATATATTTT. Its translation: CASSPEGQGANTIYF.

The J gene is TRBJ2-3, the V gene TRBV20-1; unclear D gene. The CDR3 covers 13 residues. The V and J ends lost 3 bases and 5 bases respectively, with 12 bases between them. From germline, CDR1 is DFQATT and CDR2 SNEGSKA (reference sequence). The CDR3: CSASHPPRDTQYF. CDR3 DNA sequence: TGCAGTGCTAGTCACCCCCCACGAGATACGCAGTATTTT.

This clonotype has just one count. The V call is TRBV12-3 or TRBV12-4, the J call TRBJ2-7; a possible D gene is TRBD2 (5 bases). This CDR3 has 13 amino acids. V shed 0 bases and J shed 5 bases, with 8 bases lying between them. The CDR3 sequence is CASSLALRDEQYF. The CDR3 DNA is TGTGCCAGCAGTTTAGCGCTGAGGGACGAGCAGTACTTC.

The rearrangement links TRBV13 to TRBJ2-3, with a weak D call TRBD1 (5 bases). V was cut by 3 bases and J by 4 bases, with 8 bases left in between. CDR3 length: 13 residues. Germline V CDR1 and CDR2: PRHDT, FYEKMQ (reference sequence). The DNA of the CDR3 is TGTGCCAGCAGCTTGGGGCCCGCAGATACGCAGTATTTT. It encodes CASSLGPADTQYF.

V and J are TRBV20-1 and TRBJ1-1; tentatively, D is TRBD1 (6 bases). The CDR3 spans 14 residues. Germline V gene lookup returns CDR1 DFQATT and CDR2 SNEGSKA (reference sequence). V was pared by 6 bases and J by 1 base, with 15 bases between. The chain's CDR3 is CSAQVGQQNTEAFF. The CDR3 DNA sequence: TGCAGTGCCCAGGTCGGACAGCAGAACACTGAAGCTTTCTTT.

The gene calls are TRBV30 and TRBJ2-7; 7 bases are shared with TRBD1. Germline V gives CDR1 GTSNPN, CDR2 SVGIG (reference sequence). The V segment lost 1 base and the J segment 5 bases; nucleotides outside the gene matches: 11. This CDR3 is built from 15 residues. DNA for the CDR3: TGTGCCTGGAGTGCCGGTGACAGGGAGAGGGACGAGCAGTACTTC. Its protein product is CAWSAGDRERDEQYF. Drawing the rest from reference TRBV30 and TRBJ2-7, the complete variable domain is SQTIHQWPATLVQPVGSPLSLECTVEGTSNPNLYWYRQAAGRGLQLLFYSVGIGQISSEVPQNLSASRPQDRQFILSSKKLLLSDSGFYLCAWSAGDRERDEQYFGPGTRLTVT.

This chain connects TRBV3-1 to TRBJ1-2, with D uncertain. This CDR3 is 12 amino acids long. V lost 0 bases to trimming and J lost 6 bases, with 5 bases between them. Germline assignment: CDR1 LGHDT and CDR2 YNNKEL (reference sequence). The DNA for the CDR3 is TGTGCCAGCAGCCAAGATTTCCATGGCTACACCTTC. It codes for CASSQDFHGYTF. Together with reference TRBV3-1 and TRBJ1-2, the CDR3 gives the full variable domain: DTAVSQTPKYLVTQMGNDKSIKCEQNLGHDTMYWYKQDSKKFLKIMFSYNNKELIINETVPNRFSPKSPDKAHLNLHINSLELGDSAVYFCASSQDFHGYTFGSGTRLTVV.

The chain joins TRBV5-1 to TRBJ2-5, with D perhaps matching TRBD1 or TRBD2 (5 bases each). Trimming removed 4 bases at V and 5 bases at J, with 15 bases between. From germline, CDR1 is SGHRS and CDR2 YFSETQ. This CDR3 spans 14 amino acids. In nucleotides, the CDR3 is TGCGCCAGCAGCCCCGGGACCGAGGGGGAGACCCAGTACTTC. Translated, it gives CASSPGTEGETQYF.

The V gene is TRBV6-1, the J gene TRBJ2-3; the match to TRBD2 covers 15 bases. The CDR3 loop spans 16 amino acids. The V segment lost 6 bases and the J segment 3 bases; nucleotides outside the gene matches: 4. Germline-derived CDR1 and CDR2 are MNHNS and SASEGT. The CDR3 protein is CASRGLAGGRTDTQYF. In DNA form, the CDR3 reads TGTGCCAGCAGGGGACTAGCGGGGGGCCGGACAGATACGCAGTATTTT.

The chain is built from TRBV6-2 or TRBV6-3 and TRBJ2-7; a possible D gene is TRBD1 (5 bases). V was shortened by 0 bases and J by 1 base, with 13 bases between the two germline ends. Germline CDR1 and CDR2: MNHEY and SVGEGT. This CDR3 is built from 16 residues. The CDR3 reads CASSYSTVLLSYEQYF. The CDR3 DNA sequence: TGTGCCAGCAGTTACTCGACAGTATTGCTTTCCTACGAGCAGTACTTC.

The V gene is TRBV28, the J gene TRBJ1-2; 7 bases are a match to TRBD1. Trimming cost V 3 bases and J 5 bases; bases outside gene matches: 9. Germline values: CDR1 MDHEN, CDR2 SYDVKM. The CDR3 contains 15 residues. The CDR3 region has the DNA TGTGCCAGCAGTTTGACGCGAAGACAGGGTTATGGCTACACCTTC. It yields the protein CASSLTRRQGYGYTF.

J is TRBJ2-7 and V is TRBV20-1; TRBD1 aligns across 9 bases. Germline V CDR1 and CDR2: DFQATT, SNEGSKA (reference sequence). Trimming took 0 bases from V and 1 from J; bases not matched to a gene: 4. The CDR3 covers 15 residues. The CDR3 sequence: CSARDSGTGSYEQYF. The CDR3 bases are TGCAGTGCTAGAGATTCTGGGACAGGGTCCTACGAGCAGTACTTC.

CDR3 amino acids: CASSLRAGGNEQFF. The CDR3 DNA sequence: TGTGCCAGCAGTTTACGAGCGGGGGGAAATGAGCAGTTCTTC. The chain employs TRBV12-3 or TRBV12-4 and TRBJ2-1; TRBD2 aligns across 9 bases. The CDR3 extends over 14 amino acids. With V trimmed by 2 bases and J by 7 bases, 3 bases remained unmatched.

The chain joins TRBV20-1 to TRBJ1-4; possibly TRBD1 for D (6 bases). This CDR3 has 13 amino acids. Trimming shortened V by 4 bases and J by 8 bases, and 14 bases separated the two germline ends. Germline CDR1 is DFQATT and CDR2 is SNEGSKA (reference sequence). In DNA, the CDR3 is TGCAGTGCTACTAGGGGGAATTGGGAAAAACTGTTTTTT. As protein: CSATRGNWEKLFF.

The chain carries TRBV6-9 and TRBJ2-5; TRBD1 matches at 7 bases. Germline V gene sequence: CDR1 MNHGY, CDR2 SVAAGI. This CDR3 has 16 amino acids. Trimming at V came to 8 bases and at J to 5 bases, leaving 17 bases not matched to a gene. CDR3 protein: CASEGERPGQRETQYF. The CDR3 DNA reads TGTGCCAGCGAAGGGGAACGTCCGGGACAGAGGGAGACCCAGTACTTC.

V gene TRBV9 combines with J gene TRBJ2-1, with D perhaps matching TRBD1 (6 bases). The CDR3 extends over 15 amino acids. The germline V gene has CDR1 SGDLS and CDR2 YYNGEE. Trimming removed 0 bases at V and 5 bases at J, with 12 bases between. The CDR3 coding sequence is TGTGCCAGCAGCGTAGACCCAGGGGACCACAATGAGCAGTTCTTC. Its translation: CASSVDPGDHNEQFF.

This chain connects TRBV29-1 to TRBJ1-1; D is unclear. Trimming left V 2 bases short and J 1 base short, with 8 bases between. The CDR3 is made up of 13 amino acids. Germline assignment: CDR1 SQVTM and CDR2 ANQGSEA. CDR3 protein: CSVERATNTEAFF. As DNA, the CDR3 is TGCAGCGTTGAACGAGCCACGAACACTGAAGCTTTCTTT.

This sequence joins TRBV20-1 and TRBJ2-5, with a weak D call TRBD2 (5 bases). CDR3 length: 12 amino acids. Germline V lookup: CDR1 DFQATT, CDR2 SNEGSKA (reference sequence). Between the trimmed V and J ends, which lost 8 bases and 5 bases, there was a span of 15 bases. CDR3: CSTPLGGETQYF. CDR3 bases: TGCAGTACCCCACTAGGTGGGGAGACCCAGTACTTC.